The 4 T cell receptor beta chains below all came from one sample that was sequenced in a study of cytomegalovirus exposure and HLA in healthy donors. Both 60 Vbeta primers and 13 Jbeta primers went into the PCR. TCRdb's copy holds only in-frame clones and misses some; the assay was immunoSEQ multiplex PCR. The sample carries 40,000 to 55,000 clones, roughly 80% recorded once. The material sequenced was PBMCs. These receptors came from a man younger than 45 in good health and CMV-seropositive.

J is TRBJ2-5 and V is TRBV12-5; tentatively, D is TRBD1 (6 bases). Trimming left V 2 bases short and J 11 bases short, with 12 bases between. Germline lookup yields CDR1 LGHNT and CDR2 FRNRAP. The CDR3 totals 12 residues. The CDR3 spells CASGLPQGTQYF. In nucleotides, the CDR3 is TGTGCTAGTGGTTTGCCACAGGGAACTCAGTACTTC.

This clone has just a few counts. The chain carries TRBV2 and TRBJ1-1, with D possibly matching TRBD1 (6 bases). Germline CDR1 is SNHLY and CDR2 is FYNNEI. CDR3 length: 14 amino acids. Trimming pared 6 bases from V and 3 bases from J, leaving 14 bases between. The DNA for the CDR3 is TGTGCCAGCAGAACAGGGTCTGTGGACACTGAAGCTTTCTTT. This sequence encodes CASRTGSVDTEAFF.

The V gene is TRBV10-3, the J gene TRBJ2-3, with D possibly being TRBD1 (6 bases). CDR1 and CDR2 from the germline V gene are ENHRY and SYGVKD. The ends were cut back, 3 bases at V and 9 bases at J, with 16 bases in the middle. This CDR3 region has 14 residues. The CDR3 nucleotides read TGTGCCATCAGTGACGCAGGGGACGGAAACACGCAGTATTTT. Its protein product is CAISDAGDGNTQYF.

The chain is built from TRBV5-4 and TRBJ2-7; 7 bases fit TRBD1. This CDR3 spans 16 amino acids. Germline values: CDR1 SGHNT, CDR2 YYREEE (reference sequence). V was clipped by 3 bases and J by 3 bases; unmatched bases: 12. In DNA, the CDR3 is TGTGCCAGCAGCTCGCTTATCGACAGGGCAGGCTACGAGCAGTACTTC. Translating gives CASSSLIDRAGYEQYF.